The sequence of this T cell receptor (beta chain) was determined in a study of cytomegalovirus exposure and HLA in healthy donors (dated by TCRdb to about 2017). Notes on the research overall: In an earlier analysis of several hundred of the donors, 276 Gb of sequence data and 100 million or so unique TCR beta sequences from about 190 million T cells were reported. Typing coverage varied by locus: roughly 620-640 donors for A, B, C, DRB1 and DQB1; approximately 500 for DQA1; more than 600 for DPA1; around 450 for DPB1. In a later analysis, previously published TCR beta repertoires from 500 to 750 donors were re-analyzed and high-resolution HLA genotyping was added so that TCR occurrence patterns could be studied. Because of strong linkage in the cohort, roughly five DR-DQ haplotypes were treated as single units for association and clustering. The study was designed to test whether signatures of past pathogen exposure could be identified by cataloging public T cell receptors. Donor age, sex, ethnicity and CMV serostatus were collected together with the repertoire data. In a later genetic analysis, genome-wide SNP genotypes for 398 of the 666 donors were used, and that subset was treated as a discovery cohort. The later analysis used no new phenotypic data to find candidate immune exposures, relying instead on TCR beta sequences and their occurrence across donors. Around 300 gigabases of sequencing data and 70 million to 85 million unique TCR sequences were included in an early release covering about 700 HLA-typed donors. Of the roughly 400 genotyped donors, more than 75% were placed in the genetic ancestry cluster associated with self-reported Caucasian donors. Every discovery cohort repertoire had been produced on one sequencing platform. Using immunosequencing, the study profiled T cell repertoires from fewer than 700 subjects and related those repertoires to cytomegalovirus serostatus. A separate validation cohort of 100 to 150 different subjects was used in addition to the roughly 700-subject first cohort. Among around 400 genotyped donors of the cohort, an average of approximately 240,000 unique TCR beta nucleotide sequences was sequenced per donor, of which approximately 19% were non-productive. An earlier analysis of 587 of the donors applied high-throughput TCR beta sequencing to assess whether each TCR beta V gene segment acted as functional or pseudogenic. The study combined high-throughput TCR immunosequencing, statistical association of individual TCRs with disease status, and machine learning to predict cytomegalovirus infection status. Class I and class II HLA loci were covered by the typing at four-digit resolution. Paper-wide results and their limitations: Most TCR sequences were seen in very few donors, while some public TCRs were found in many individuals. V-gene and J-gene trimming of TCR beta chains was associated with a missense DCLRE1C variant in a later genetic analysis, and the association was replicated in an independent cohort. A later analysis found that TCR association rates varied across HLA loci, with DRB1 alleles showing the most associated TCRs and HLA-C alleles the fewest. In a later analysis, HLA-associated TCR beta chains were found to be more clonally expanded and to have lower generation probabilities than equally common non-associated chains. According to a later genetic analysis, donors in an Asian-associated ancestry cluster had fewer N-insertions in productive TCRs than the approximately 690-donor mean. The cohort was sequenced for TCR beta chains only, and without alpha or paired-chain data the features that could be detected were limited. An earlier analysis of approximately 590 of the donors showed that most TCR beta V segments appeared in productive rearrangements either about 87% or about 30% of the time, which broadly matched IMGT annotations. It was suggested by the authors that the approach could potentially be generalized to other disease states and immunological phenotypes. A cluster of highly shared sequence variants was judged likely to represent a technical artifact of the sequencing pipeline. A further reported finding was that TCR beta sequences accurately predicted the HLA-A and HLA-B alleles for most subjects in the first cohort. The study gave a list of some 150 TCR beta chains associated with cytomegalovirus. Some IMGT-functional V segments, including TRBV6-2 and TRBV6-3, could not be distinguished by the 87-base-pair reads and were therefore excluded. HLA typing was unavailable for some donors at each locus, so association tests used only the typed subset. The earlier analysis of some 560 of the donors excluded some 16 rarely observed V segments, including chromosome 9 orphons, because counts were too low. Three of the identified cytomegalovirus-associated TCR beta chains were confirmed in vitro to be specific for cytomegalovirus antigens. Cytomegalovirus status was reported to be diagnosed by the classifier with high specificity and sensitivity in both the original and validation cohorts. Presence/absence analyses assumed roughly uniform sequencing depth across donors, an assumption that may not hold. When HLA alleles, especially DR and DQ, strongly co-occurred, attributing TCR associations to individual alleles was difficult. Correlated functional status among segregating V segments might reflect linkage disequilibrium, but an unknown experimental factor could not be ruled out. According to a later analysis, parvovirus B19, influenza, CMV and Epstein-Barr virus appeared linked to several top co-occurrence clusters. In a later analysis, most CMV-associated TCR beta chains were found to appear HLA-restricted, with HLA associations seemingly driven largely by CMV exposure. Immune exposure information for the cohort was limited to CMV serostatus. In a later analysis, more than 15,000 TCR beta sequences were associated with specific HLA alleles at a false discovery rate of 0.05.

The cohort comprised more than 550 healthy bone marrow donors. At the time of sampling, every cohort member was nominally healthy, though immune exposures that went unrecorded were likely present. The donor tested CMV seropositive, placing the donor among the roughly 300 seropositive members of the cohort. A peripheral blood sample was collected from each donor, and TCR beta sequencing was performed on peripheral blood mononuclear cells. Genomic DNA extraction from the blood cell samples was performed with the Qiagen DNeasy Blood Extraction Kit. A remark on this clone: It lacks a known antigen. Within one base of it there is no much larger clone, and no base qualities were kept.

The protocol used for the library was the immunoSEQ multiplex PCR assay. For the multiplex PCR, a mixture combining 60 forward primers for TCR Vbeta segments and 13 reverse primers for TCR Jbeta segments was used. The CDR3 region of rearranged TCR beta genes was amplified from genomic DNA by a multiplex PCR assay. The amplified TCR beta libraries were sequenced on the Illumina HiSeq System as 87-base-pair reads. Processing in the source paper ran as follows. A later analysis tallied 80 million to 95 million unique TCR beta chains across the 700 or so repertoires, and approximately 11 million of those chains were shared by two or more donors. Raw reads were error-corrected and collapsed into unique sequences with a nearest-neighbor algorithm that merged closely related sequences to remove PCR and sequencing errors. CDR3 sequences were aligned to IMGT reference sequences to assign V, D and J gene segments. For a sequence to be retained, a match of at least six nucleotides was required to both a V gene segment and a J gene segment. A rearrangement was called productive if the CDR3 had no stop codons and remained in frame with V and J, and every other rearrangement was called non-productive. Following IMGT convention, CDR3 was defined as the stretch from the second conserved V-encoded cysteine to the conserved J-encoded phenylalanine. The earlier analysis of fewer than 750 of the donors excluded sequences that lacked an unambiguous match to a single V gene segment. In an earlier analysis of approximately 610 of the donors, V segments were called functional above 56.7% productive rearrangements and were called segregating when the between-donor standard deviation exceeded 5%. A statistical classification framework was developed to diagnose cytomegalovirus status using the catalog of TCR beta chain sequences. In a later analysis, V and J genes were assigned by comparing TCR nucleotide sequences against IMGT/GENE-DB human TR gene sequences. Using the TCRdist pipeline, a later analysis assigned CDR3 sequences along with most-parsimonious VDJ recombination scenarios. In a later analysis, each TCR beta chain was defined by its CDR3 amino acid sequence together with its V-gene family, and reads without a unique V-gene family were excluded. As a way to deal with suspected cross-contamination and a sequencing artifact, a later analysis dropped approximately 590 nucleotide sequences that were highly shared and had low generation probability. In a later analysis, a clonal expansion index was calculated for each public chain from normalized within-repertoire ranks of inferred template counts. In a later analysis, generation probabilities were computed using a VDJ recombination model fitted to out-of-frame rearrangements, and the results were checked against IGoR. In a later analysis, TCR-TCR, TCR-HLA and TCR-CMV co-occurrence was scored with hypergeometric tests, and a repertoire-size bias correction was applied to TCR pairs. To estimate false discovery rates, a later analysis permuted the HLA or CMV assignments 20 times. In a later analysis, co-occurring TCRs were grouped using DBSCAN, with TCRdist sequence similarity added in when clustering inside HLA-allele-positive subsets. Repertoires with fewer than 30,000 or more than 120,000 public chains were left out of co-occurrence clustering, as were about 5 repertoires with anomalous nucleotide sharing. TCRdb stores this immuneACCESS table with in-frame sequences only. Part of the clones is absent; in the studies checked, under half of the shortfall reflects unresolved V genes, and no reason is known for the rest. From that table come the V and J calls and clone size; the DNA was used to work out D and trimming. The sample table shows about 110,000 clones, and about 81% are seen once. 2% to 3% of the sample rests with the top ten.

The CDR3 numbers 14 residues from cysteine through phenylalanine. Only CDR3 DNA is held: 42 bases, read in frame from base 1. Germline trimming: 7 bases from V, 9 bases from J; junction bases outside gene matches: 8. Material for sequencing was PBMCs. The TCR comes from a man aged 25 to 45 in good health and CMV-seropositive. Recombination linked TRBV23-1 to TRBJ1-6; 8 bases in the junction line up with TRBD1. TRBV23-1 qualifies as an ORF whose function is uncertain. The DNA reads as follows: TGCGCCAGCATGTCCGAAGGACAGGGTTCACCCCTCCACTTT. Its translation reads: CASMSEGQGSPLHF.